Below, 12 T cell receptor beta chains from the same sample are listed, as sequenced in a study of blood T cells in healthy people across ages. Alongside a J-beta primer mix, a sample-barcoded 5' primer served in a second PCR lasting about 7 to 12 cycles. TCRdb recomputed calls from the 5' RACE reads with MiXCR, one row per CDR3 protein. The sample includes approximately 730,000 distinct CDR3 sequences, 53% seen only once; the top ten take approximately 40%. The sequenced material came from blood. These receptors were taken from an older man in good health.

The chain has TRBV5-1 and TRBJ2-3; 7 positions agree with TRBD2. V lost 4 bases and J lost 3; bases outside the gene matches: 14. CDR1 is SGHRS, CDR2 YFSETQ, per germline. The CDR3 extends over 17 amino acids. CDR3 sequence: CASSNLPLALLTDTQYF. CDR3 nucleotide sequence: TGCGCCAGCAGCAACCTACCACTAGCGCTACTGACAGATACGCAGTATTTT. Using reference TRBV5-1 and TRBJ2-3 for the parts outside the CDR3, the full variable domain is KAGVTQTPRYLIKTRGQQVTLSCSPISGHRSVSWYQQTPGQGLQFLFEYFSETQRNKGNFPGRFSGRQFSNSRSEMNVSTLELGDSALYLCASSNLPLALLTDTQYFGPGTRLTVL.

The DNA for the CDR3 is TGCGCCAGCAGCCTGTTTTCGGGAGGGCGATCTGGCGAGCAGTACTTC. Encoded protein: CASSLFSGGRSGEQYF. This chain links TRBV5-1 with TRBJ2-7; 8 bases agree with TRBD2. After removal of 4 bases from V and 6 bases from J, the junction contained 15 bases not matched to a gene. The germline V gene encodes CDR1 SGHRS and CDR2 YFSETQ. The CDR3 runs 16 residues.

CDR3 in DNA: TGTGCCAGCAGTCGAAATCTAGCCAAAAACATTCAGTACTTC. It translates to CASSRNLAKNIQYF. V and J are TRBV5-6 and TRBJ2-4; no definite D call. Deletions cut 5 bases from V and 0 bases from J, with 9 bases between. Germline lookup yields CDR1 SGHDT and CDR2 YYEEEE. The CDR3 length is 14 residues.

The chain is built from TRBV9 and TRBJ1-5, with D maybe TRBD1 (5 bases). Between the trimmed V and J ends, which lost 0 bases and 7 bases, there was a span of 14 bases. In germline, CDR1 is SGDLS, CDR2 YYNGEE. The CDR3 is made up of 15 amino acids. The CDR3: CASSVGGSGGQPQHF. The CDR3 DNA follows: TGTGCCAGCAGCGTAGGGGGCTCCGGGGGGCAGCCCCAGCATTTT.

This chain joins TRBV6-1 and TRBJ2-1, with 9 bases aligning to TRBD2. This CDR3 is built from 13 residues. J lost 10 bases, V lost 7 bases, and 8 bases had no gene match. Germline values: CDR1 MNHNS, CDR2 SASEGT. This CDR3 reads CASTPSGAREQFF. The CDR3, as DNA: TGTGCCAGCACGCCTAGCGGGGCGCGGGAGCAGTTCTTC.

This clonotype was observed a handful of times. V is TRBV6-6 and J is TRBJ1-6; unclear D gene. Germline CDR1 and CDR2: MNHNY and SVGAGI (reference sequence). The CDR3 runs 12 residues. The germline V and J ends were trimmed by 5 bases and 7 bases, with 6 bases remaining between them. This CDR3 reads CASSPLNSPLHF. The CDR3, as DNA: TGTGCCAGCAGTCCGTTAAATTCACCCCTCCACTTT.

This clonotype was detected only a few times. This rearrangement joins TRBV21-1 to TRBJ2-3. TRBV21-1 is flagged as a pseudogene. This CDR3 comprises 15 residues. The CDR3 is CASSKGPSSTDTQYF. CDR3 sequence (DNA): TGTGCCAGCAGCAAAGGACCTTCTAGCACAGATACGCAGTATTTT.

This chain connects TRBV4-2 to TRBJ2-7, with 9 bases identical to TRBD2. Trimming removed 1 base from V and 6 bases from J; junction bases left unmatched: 7. CDR3 size: 15 residues. Germline V gives CDR1 LGHNA, CDR2 YNFKEQ. The CDR3 spells CASSQGLAGVVEQYF. For the CDR3, the DNA is TGTGCCAGCAGCCAAGGGTTAGCGGGAGTAGTCGAGCAGTACTTC.

This clonotype showed up just a few times. The V call is TRBV20-1, the J call TRBJ2-5; D may be TRBD1 or TRBD2 (6 bases each). V was clipped by 4 bases and J by 11 bases, with 14 bases between them. The CDR3 totals 11 residues. Per the germline V gene, CDR1 is DFQATT and CDR2 is SNEGSKA (reference sequence). The CDR3: CSAKGEDSQYF. CDR3 bases: TGCAGTGCTAAGGGGGAGGATTCTCAGTACTTC.

The rearrangement links TRBV4-1 to TRBJ2-5; TRBD1 might be the D (5 bases). Looked up from germline, CDR1 is MGHRA and CDR2 is YSYEKL. V lost 4 bases and J lost 4, with 16 bases in between. The CDR3 totals 15 residues. For the CDR3, the DNA is TGCGCCAGCAGCCGCAGGGCAGGGCAGAGAGAGACCCAGTACTTC. This encodes CASSRRAGQRETQYF.

The chain is built from TRBV28 and TRBJ2-7; 10 nucleotides match TRBD1. V lost 2 bases and J lost 5; bases outside the gene matches: 15. From germline, CDR1 is MDHEN and CDR2 SYDVKM. This CDR3 region has 18 residues. CDR3 in DNA: TGTGCCAGCAGTTTACCCGGGAGGTCGGACAGGGGGATTCACGAGCAGTACTTC. Protein: CASSLPGRSDRGIHEQYF.

The chain is built from TRBV5-1 and TRBJ2-4; 8 positions agree with TRBD1. Germline assignment: CDR1 SGHRS and CDR2 YFSETQ. The CDR3 contains 14 residues. V shed 4 bases, J shed 8 bases, and the junction held 8 bases outside the gene matches. The CDR3 DNA reads as TGCGCCAGCAGCGGAGGACAGGGACGGGACATTCAGTACTTC. Amino acids: CASSGGQGRDIQYF.